This is a list of T cell receptor beta chains from one sample in a study of blood T cell repertoires in COVID-19. Data came from immunoSEQ multiplex PCR; TCRdb stores just in-frame clones and leaves some out. This sample has tens of thousands of clones, with about three quarters found just once. The sequencing input was peripheral blood. These receptor sequences come from a woman aged 70-85 years with acute or convalescent COVID-19. Both conserved end residues are part of each CDR3. Each record gives: CDR3 DNA, CDR3 protein, clone size, J gene, V gene, D gene. D genes are given only for firm matches. Expanded clones get a size class; other rows say once, few or many, or leave the size out.

TGTGCCAGCACCACGGGGATAAAGACTGAAGCTTTCTTT | CASTTGIKTEAFF | - | TRBJ1-1 | TRBV6-5 | -
TGCAGCGTTTCCCTTTCTAGCGGGGGGCGACAAGAGACCCAGTACTTC | CSVSLSSGGRQETQYF | few | TRBJ2-5 | TRBV29-1 | TRBD2
TGTGCCAGCTCCCCCGGGTGGTACCCGGGGGGGTACAATGAGCAGTTCTTC | CASSPGWYPGGYNEQFF | - | TRBJ2-1 | TRBV5-6 | TRBD2
TGTGCCAGCAGCCAAGACCGGGACAGCTATGGCTACACCTTC | CASSQDRDSYGYTF | - | TRBJ1-2 | TRBV4-2 | TRBD1
TGTGCCAGCAGTCCTTGGACTAGCGGGGGAGGCTCCTACGAGCAGTACTTC | CASSPWTSGGGSYEQYF | - | TRBJ2-7 | TRBV6-6 | TRBD2
TGTGCCAGCAGCCCGCGAGGGAGAGGCACTGAAGCTTTCTTT | CASSPRGRGTEAFF | - | TRBJ1-1 | TRBV7-3 | -
TGTGCCAGCTCACCAGGACAAAACAATGAGCAGTTCTTC | CASSPGQNNEQFF | - | TRBJ2-1 | TRBV18 | -
TGTGCCTGGGGCCCAGGGGCAAGGGCTGAAGCTTTCTTT | CAWGPGARAEAFF | once | TRBJ1-1 | TRBV30 | -
TGTGCCAGCAGCCCTGGGACAAACTCTGGAAACACCATATATTTT | CASSPGTNSGNTIYF | - | TRBJ1-3 | TRBV7-9 | -
TGTGCCAGCAGCTTGTACCAGGGCTATGGCTACACCTTC | CASSLYQGYGYTF | - | TRBJ1-2 | TRBV7-8 | -
TGTGCCAGCGGGCTAGCGGGATCAGATACGCAGTATTTT | CASGLAGSDTQYF | - | TRBJ2-3 | TRBV27 | TRBD2
TGTGCCAGCAGTGAATTTACAGGCGGCTCCAATCAGCCCCAGCATTTT | CASSEFTGGSNQPQHF | few | TRBJ1-5 | TRBV6-1 | -
TGTGCCAGCGCCCCAGGTTGGGAGCAGTACTTC | CASAPGWEQYF | - | TRBJ2-7 | TRBV2 | -
TGCAGCGTTGATCGTTCGGGAAACCAAGAGACCCAGTACTTC | CSVDRSGNQETQYF | few | TRBJ2-5 | TRBV29-1 | -
TGTGCCAGCAGCCCCGGACAGGGTACAGCTTTCTTT | CASSPGQGTAFF | - | TRBJ1-1 | TRBV7-2 | TRBD1
TGCGCCAGCAGCTCTACAGGGAACTCTGGAAACACCATATATTTT | CASSSTGNSGNTIYF | - | TRBJ1-3 | TRBV5-1 | -
TGTGCCAGCAGCCAACTAGCGGGAGAGCTGGAGACCCAGTACTTC | CASSQLAGELETQYF | few | TRBJ2-5 | TRBV7-8 | TRBD2
TGTGCCAGCAGCCAGGCCTTCGGGAGGAACACTGAAGCTTTCTTT | CASSQAFGRNTEAFF | - | TRBJ1-1 | TRBV14 | -
TGCAGCGTTGCAGGTGCCTCGCATGAGCAGTTCTTC | CSVAGASHEQFF | - | TRBJ2-1 | TRBV29-1 | -
TGTGCCAGTAGCCCGACAGGGCGGAACGGGGAGCTGTTTTTT | CASSPTGRNGELFF | - | TRBJ2-2 | TRBV19 | TRBD1
TGTGCCAGCAGTCAAGGAATAGGAGGCGAGCAGTACTTC | CASSQGIGGEQYF | few | TRBJ2-7 | TRBV6-6 | -
TGTGCCAGCAGCTTGGAACAGGGTGGCTACACCTTC | CASSLEQGGYTF | - | TRBJ1-2 | TRBV5-6 | -
TGTGCCAGCAGTTTACAGGGCTCCAACACTGAAGCTTTCTTT | CASSLQGSNTEAFF | - | TRBJ1-1 | TRBV4-2 | -
TGTGCCAGTAGTCTACGACAGGGTCGAACGACTAATCAGCCCCAGCATTTT | CASSLRQGRTTNQPQHF | - | TRBJ1-5 | TRBV19 | TRBD1
TGTGCCAGCACCGGACTAGCGGGACGCTCCTACAATGAGCAGTTCTTC | CASTGLAGRSYNEQFF | - | TRBJ2-1 | TRBV28 | TRBD2
TGTGCCAGCAGTTCAGCTATAAGACAGGGGAGCTCCTATAATTCACCCCTCCACTTT | CASSSAIRQGSSYNSPLHF | - | TRBJ1-6 | TRBV5-6 | TRBD1
TGCGCCAGCAGCCCCGGGGTCTGGGGCAATGAGCAGTTCTTC | CASSPGVWGNEQFF | - | TRBJ2-1 | TRBV5-1 | -
TGTGCCAGCAGCCAAGTAACAGGGAGATTGTACAATGAGCAGTTCTTC | CASSQVTGRLYNEQFF | - | TRBJ2-1 | TRBV3-1/TRBV3-2 | -
TGCGCCAGCAGCTTCACGGGGGACACTGAAGCTTTCTTT | CASSFTGDTEAFF | - | TRBJ1-1 | TRBV5-1 | -
TGTGCCAGCAGTGCCCTGACAGGGGCAAACTATGGCTACACCTTC | CASSALTGANYGYTF | - | TRBJ1-2 | TRBV2 | TRBD1
TGTGCCAGCAGCTTCGTAGGGGTTGGCACTGAAGCTTTCTTT | CASSFVGVGTEAFF | - | TRBJ1-1 | TRBV7-9 | -
TGTGCCAGTAGTATCCAGGGTGAATGGAATGAAAAACTGTTTTTT | CASSIQGEWNEKLFF | - | TRBJ1-4 | TRBV19 | -
TGTGCCAGCAGACTCGGAACAGCGAACACTGAAGCTTTCTTT | CASRLGTANTEAFF | - | TRBJ1-1 | TRBV28 | -
TGTGCCAGCAGCTCGACCGGGACAGGGCTCCACGAGCAGTACTTC | CASSSTGTGLHEQYF | - | TRBJ2-7 | TRBV11-3 | TRBD1
TGTGCCAGCAGTTGGACAGGGGGCCCCGATCAGCCCCAGCATTTT | CASSWTGGPDQPQHF | - | TRBJ1-5 | TRBV6-2/TRBV6-3 | TRBD1
TGTGCCACCCAGGGGACATTGAATCAGCCCCAGCATTTT | CATQGTLNQPQHF | - | TRBJ1-5 | TRBV24-1 | -
TGTGCCAGCTCACCACTAGCGGGAGCAGGCCAAGAGACCCAGTACTTC | CASSPLAGAGQETQYF | - | TRBJ2-5 | TRBV18 | TRBD2
TGCAGCGTTGTTCCTAGCGGGAACCAAGAGACCCAGTACTTC | CSVVPSGNQETQYF | - | TRBJ2-5 | TRBV29-1 | TRBD2
TGTGCCATCAGTTCCTCTAGCGGCCAAGAGACCCAGTACTTC | CAISSSSGQETQYF | - | TRBJ2-5 | TRBV10-3 | TRBD2
TGTGCCAGTAGTATAGTCGGGACAGGCGGGGTCGGGGAGCTGTTTTTT | CASSIVGTGGVGELFF | once | TRBJ2-2 | TRBV19 | TRBD1
TGTGCCAGCAGTGTGACAGGGGGCGTGAATTCACCCCTCCACTTT | CASSVTGGVNSPLHF | - | TRBJ1-6 | TRBV6-6 | TRBD1
TGTGCCAGCAGCTTGGCGACAGGTCCCCCCGCATTCTATGGCTACACCTTC | CASSLATGPPAFYGYTF | - | TRBJ1-2 | TRBV5-8 | -
TGTGCCAGCAGCGTAGACGGGGGGATCACTGAAGCTTTCTTT | CASSVDGGITEAFF | few | TRBJ1-1 | TRBV9 | -
TGTGCCAGCAGCTTAAGCGGATTCACCGGGGAGCTGTTTTTT | CASSLSGFTGELFF | - | TRBJ2-2 | TRBV11-2 | -
TGTGCCAGTAGCCGGCAGGTGGACTATGGCTACACCTTC | CASSRQVDYGYTF | - | TRBJ1-2 | TRBV19 | -
TGTGCCAGCAGCCAAGGCGATCAGCCCCAGCATTTT | CASSQGDQPQHF | few | TRBJ1-5 | TRBV4-2 | -
TGTGCCACCAGCAGAGATGCGGGGGGGCTGACCAAAAACATTCAGTACTTC | CATSRDAGGLTKNIQYF | - | TRBJ2-4 | TRBV15 | TRBD2
TGTGCCAGCGGTAGCGGGGGGCACACAGATACGCAGTATTTT | CASGSGGHTDTQYF | once | TRBJ2-3 | TRBV6-6 | TRBD2
TGTGCCAGCTCACCAGTGAAAATGTCAGGGGAAGCTTTCTTT | CASSPVKMSGEAFF | - | TRBJ1-1 | TRBV18 | -
TGTGCCAGCAGCTTAGATGGGGGCCCTGAAGGAAAACTGTTTTTT | CASSLDGGPEGKLFF | - | TRBJ1-4 | TRBV7-2 | -
TGCGCCAGCAGCTCCTCGGGAGGGGATTCACCCCTCCACTTT | CASSSSGGDSPLHF | - | TRBJ1-6 | TRBV5-1 | -